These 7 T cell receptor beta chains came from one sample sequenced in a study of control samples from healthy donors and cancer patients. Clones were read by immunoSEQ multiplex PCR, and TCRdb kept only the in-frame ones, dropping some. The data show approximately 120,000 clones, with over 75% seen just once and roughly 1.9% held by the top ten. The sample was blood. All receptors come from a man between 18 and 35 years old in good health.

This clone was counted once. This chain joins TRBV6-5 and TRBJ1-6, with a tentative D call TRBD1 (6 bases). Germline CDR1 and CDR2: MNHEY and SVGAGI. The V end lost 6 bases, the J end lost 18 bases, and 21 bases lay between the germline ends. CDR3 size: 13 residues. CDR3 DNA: TGTGCCAGCAGCTCAAAGCGGGACACCCCTGCCCACTTT. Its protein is CASSSKRDTPAHF.

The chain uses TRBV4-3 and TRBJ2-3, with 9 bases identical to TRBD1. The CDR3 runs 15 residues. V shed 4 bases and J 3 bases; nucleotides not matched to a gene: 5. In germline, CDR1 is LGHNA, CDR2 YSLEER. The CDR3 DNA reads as TGCGCCAGCAGCCTGACAGGGGGGTTTACAGATACGCAGTATTTT. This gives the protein CASSLTGGFTDTQYF.

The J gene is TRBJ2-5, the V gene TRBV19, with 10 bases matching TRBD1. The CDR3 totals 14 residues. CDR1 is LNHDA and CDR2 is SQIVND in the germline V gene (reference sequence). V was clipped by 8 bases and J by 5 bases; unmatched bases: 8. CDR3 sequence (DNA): TGTGCCAGTGGAGGGACAGGGGCAATGGAGACCCAGTACTTC. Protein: CASGGTGAMETQYF.

CDR3 nucleotide sequence: TGTGCCAGCAGTGACAAGGCGAACACTGAAGCTTTCTTT. It encodes CASSDKANTEAFF. This chain uses TRBV6-4 with TRBJ1-1; D remains ambiguous. This CDR3 spans 13 amino acids. Trimming took off 2 bases at V and 1 base at J, with 5 bases between the two ends. In germline, CDR1 is MRHNA, CDR2 SNTAGT.

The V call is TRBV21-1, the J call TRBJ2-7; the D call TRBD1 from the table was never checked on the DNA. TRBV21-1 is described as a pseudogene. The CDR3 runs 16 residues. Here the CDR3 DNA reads TGTGCCAGCAGCCTACCCCTGAGCGACAGATCCTACGAGCAGTACTTC. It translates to CASSLPLSDRSYEQYF.

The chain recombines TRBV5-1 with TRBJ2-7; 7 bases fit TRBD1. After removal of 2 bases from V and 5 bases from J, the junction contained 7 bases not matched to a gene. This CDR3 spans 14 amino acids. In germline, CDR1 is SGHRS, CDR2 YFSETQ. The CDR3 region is CASSFGQVGHEQYF. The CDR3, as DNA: TGCGCCAGCAGCTTCGGACAGGTGGGACACGAGCAGTACTTC.

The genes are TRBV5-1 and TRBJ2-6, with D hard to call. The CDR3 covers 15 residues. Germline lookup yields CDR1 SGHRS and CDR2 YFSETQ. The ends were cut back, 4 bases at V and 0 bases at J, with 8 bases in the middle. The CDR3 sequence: CASSLTNSGANVLTF. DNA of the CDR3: TGCGCCAGCAGCCTAACTAACTCTGGGGCCAACGTCCTGACTTTC.